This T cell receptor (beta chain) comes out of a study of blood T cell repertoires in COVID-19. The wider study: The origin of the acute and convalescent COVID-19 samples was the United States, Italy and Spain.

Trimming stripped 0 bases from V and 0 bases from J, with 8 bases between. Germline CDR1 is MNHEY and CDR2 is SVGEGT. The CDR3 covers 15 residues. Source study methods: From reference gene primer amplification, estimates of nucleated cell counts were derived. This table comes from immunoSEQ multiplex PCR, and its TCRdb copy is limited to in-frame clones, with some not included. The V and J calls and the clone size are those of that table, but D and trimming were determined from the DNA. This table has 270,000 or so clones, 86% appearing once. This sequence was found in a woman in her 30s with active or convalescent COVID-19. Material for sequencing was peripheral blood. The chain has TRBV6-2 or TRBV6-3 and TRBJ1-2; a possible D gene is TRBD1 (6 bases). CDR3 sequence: CASSYSGTPNYGYTF. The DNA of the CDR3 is TGTGCCAGCAGTTACTCGGGGACACCTAACTATGGCTACACCTTC.